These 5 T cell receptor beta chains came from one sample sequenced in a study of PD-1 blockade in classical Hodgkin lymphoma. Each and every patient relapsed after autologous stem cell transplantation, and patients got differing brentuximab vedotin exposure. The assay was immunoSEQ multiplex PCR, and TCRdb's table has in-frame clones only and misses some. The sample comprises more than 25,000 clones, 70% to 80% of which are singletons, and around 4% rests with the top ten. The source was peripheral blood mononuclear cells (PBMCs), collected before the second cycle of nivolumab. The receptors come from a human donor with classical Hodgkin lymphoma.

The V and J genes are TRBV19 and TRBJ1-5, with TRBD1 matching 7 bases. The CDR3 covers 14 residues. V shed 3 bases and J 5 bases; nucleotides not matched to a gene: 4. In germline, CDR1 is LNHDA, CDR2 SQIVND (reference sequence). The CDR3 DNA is TGTGCCAGTAGTATGCAACAGGGGCATCAGCCCCAGCATTTT. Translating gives CASSMQQGHQPQHF.

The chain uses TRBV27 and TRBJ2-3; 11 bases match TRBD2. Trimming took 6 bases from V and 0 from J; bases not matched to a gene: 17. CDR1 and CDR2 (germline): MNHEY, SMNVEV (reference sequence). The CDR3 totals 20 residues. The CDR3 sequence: CASSLTQLAGDPGSTDTQYF. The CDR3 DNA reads TGTGCCAGCAGCCTTACCCAACTAGCGGGAGACCCCGGGAGCACAGATACGCAGTATTTT.

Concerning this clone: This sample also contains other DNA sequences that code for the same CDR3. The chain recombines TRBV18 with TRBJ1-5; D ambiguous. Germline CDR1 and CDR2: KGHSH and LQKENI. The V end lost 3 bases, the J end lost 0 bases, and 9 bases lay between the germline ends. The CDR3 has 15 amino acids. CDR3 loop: CASSPGSGSNQPQHF. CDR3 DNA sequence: TGTGCCAGCTCACCGGGAAGCGGTAGCAATCAGCCCCAGCATTTT.

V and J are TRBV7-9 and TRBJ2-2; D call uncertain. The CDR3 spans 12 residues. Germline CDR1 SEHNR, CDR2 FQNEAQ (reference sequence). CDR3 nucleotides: TGTACCGGGCAGCTGAACACCGGGGAGCTGTTTTTT. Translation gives CTGQLNTGELFF.

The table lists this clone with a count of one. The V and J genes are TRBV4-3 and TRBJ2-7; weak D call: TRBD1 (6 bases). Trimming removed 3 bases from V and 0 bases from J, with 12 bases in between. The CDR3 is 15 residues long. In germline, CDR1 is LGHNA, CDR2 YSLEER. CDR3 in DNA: TGCGCCAGCAGCCACCAGGCAGGGGACTCCTACGAGCAGTACTTC. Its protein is CASSHQAGDSYEQYF.